The 29 T cell receptor beta chains below come from one sample, sequenced in a study of blood T cell repertoires in COVID-19. Data came from immunoSEQ multiplex PCR; TCRdb stores just in-frame clones and leaves some out. The sample lists 150,000 or so clones, about 87% occurring once. The sequenced sample was peripheral blood. These receptors all stem from a man older than 75 with acute or convalescent COVID-19.

V gene TRBV19 combines with J gene TRBJ2-2; TRBD2 matches 8 bases. This CDR3 has 14 residues. The V gene end was trimmed by 10 bases and the J gene end by 3 bases; junction bases not matched to a gene: 7. The germline V gene has CDR1 LNHDA and CDR2 SQIVND (reference sequence). CDR3 residues: CATTTSVDTGELFF. The CDR3, as DNA: TGTGCCACTACGACTAGCGTAGACACCGGGGAGCTGTTTTTT.

The V gene is TRBV5-1, the J gene TRBJ2-1; 8 bases line up with TRBD2. CDR1 SGHRS and CDR2 YFSETQ come from the germline V gene. V shed 0 bases, J shed 4 bases, and the junction held 6 bases outside the gene matches. CDR3 length: 16 residues. This chain's CDR3 is CASSLEVSSGYNEQFF. DNA for the CDR3: TGCGCCAGCAGCTTGGAGGTGTCTAGCGGGTACAATGAGCAGTTCTTC.

The V gene is TRBV27, the J gene TRBJ2-3; 12 bases agree with TRBD2. The CDR3 length is 18 residues. Per the germline V gene, CDR1 is MNHEY and CDR2 is SMNVEV (reference sequence). Losses at the gene ends were 4 bases for V and 3 bases for J; bases not matched to a gene: 11. The CDR3 reads CASSSPRLAGVETDTQYF. As DNA, the CDR3 is TGTGCCAGCAGTTCCCCCCGACTAGCGGGAGTTGAGACAGATACGCAGTATTTT.

V usage is TRBV19 and J usage is TRBJ1-5; 9 nucleotides match TRBD1. The CDR3 loop spans 15 amino acids. V was clipped by 4 bases and J by 4 bases; unmatched bases: 5. Germline V gives CDR1 LNHDA, CDR2 SQIVND (reference sequence). The DNA for the CDR3 is TGTGCCAGTAGTAAGGGGACAGGGAAGAATCAGCCCCAGCATTTT. Its protein is CASSKGTGKNQPQHF.

The chain carries TRBV29-1 and TRBJ1-1, with D possibly matching TRBD1 (6 bases). Trimming cost V 5 bases and J 8 bases, with 18 bases left between them. There are 13 residues in the CDR3. Germline CDR1 reads SQVTM; CDR2 reads ANQGSEA. CDR3 nucleotide sequence: TGCAGCGTTTCCATTTCCCTAACAGGGGAAGCTTTCTTT. Amino acids: CSVSISLTGEAFF. Based on the CDR3 plus reference TRBV29-1 and TRBJ1-1, the full variable domain is SAVISQKPSRDICQRGTSLTIQCQVDSQVTMMFWYRQQPGQSLTLIATANQGSEATYESGFVIDKFPISRPNLTFSTLTVSNMSPEDSSIYLCSVSISLTGEAFFGQGTRLTVV.

A single count supports this clone. This chain joins TRBV3-1 (or the pseudogene TRBV3-2) and TRBJ1-2; D gene unclear. This CDR3 has 15 residues. V gave up 4 bases and J gave up 7 bases, with 19 bases separating them. Per germline, CDR1 LGHDT and CDR2 YNNKEL (reference sequence). The chain's CDR3 is CASSPSADGYGGYTF. Here the CDR3 DNA reads TGTGCCAGCAGCCCAAGCGCAGACGGGTATGGTGGCTACACCTTC.

The chain joins TRBV6-2 or TRBV6-3 to TRBJ1-5; the D gene is possibly TRBD1 (6 bases). Looked up from germline, CDR1 is MNHEY and CDR2 is SVGEGT. The CDR3 length is 16 residues. Trimming stripped 0 bases from V and 4 bases from J, with 13 bases between. This chain's CDR3 is CASSYSRQGRNQPQHF. CDR3 bases: TGTGCCAGCAGTTACTCGAGGCAGGGGCGTAATCAGCCCCAGCATTTT.

In its sample, this clone was seen a few times. V is TRBV20-1 and J is TRBJ2-7; D may be TRBD1 (6 bases). Trimming cost V 3 bases and J 6 bases, with 18 bases left between them. The CDR3 is made up of 14 amino acids. Germline V gives CDR1 DFQATT, CDR2 SNEGSKA (reference sequence). The CDR3 protein is CSASPASGVGEQYF. DNA for the CDR3: TGCAGTGCTAGTCCCGCCTCAGGGGTTGGCGAGCAGTACTTC.

CDR3 in amino acids: CASRVAGDTYNEQFF. In DNA form, the CDR3 reads TGTGCCAGCAGAGTAGCGGGAGATACCTACAATGAGCAGTTCTTC. The rearrangement joins TRBV28 to TRBJ2-1, with 9 bases identical to TRBD2. This CDR3 has 15 amino acids. The J segment lost 2 bases and the V segment lost 6 bases, leaving 5 bases of the junction unmatched. CDR1 is MDHEN, CDR2 SYDVKM, per germline. Looking up the rest from reference TRBV28 and TRBJ2-1 gives the full variable domain: DVKVTQSSRYLVKRTGEKVFLECVQDMDHENMFWYRQDPGLGLRLIYFSYDVKMKEKGDIPEGYSVSREKKERFSLILESASTNQTSMYLCASRVAGDTYNEQFFGPGTRLTVL.

The rearrangement links TRBV30 to TRBJ2-6, with no clear D. Trimming cost V 1 base and J 0 bases, with 7 bases left between them. The CDR3 consists of 15 residues. CDR1 GTSNPN and CDR2 SVGIG come from the germline V gene (reference sequence). CDR3 amino acids: CAWSAGSSGANVLTF. CDR3 DNA sequence: TGTGCCTGGAGTGCCGGGTCCTCTGGGGCCAACGTCCTGACTTTC.

V and J are TRBV7-9 and TRBJ1-3, with a tentative D call TRBD1 (5 bases). V lost 3 bases and J 1 base, leaving 10 bases between the germline ends. This CDR3 is built from 15 residues. Per germline, CDR1 SEHNR and CDR2 FQNEAQ (reference sequence). In DNA, the CDR3 is TGTGCCAGCAGCTTCCTCGGGACTTCTGGAAACACCATATATTTT. Translation: CASSFLGTSGNTIYF.

This clone appeared once. This rearrangement joins TRBV19 to TRBJ1-4; 7 bases are a match to TRBD1. CDR1 and CDR2 from the germline V gene are LNHDA and SQIVND (reference sequence). The CDR3 has 15 residues. Trimming took 5 bases from V and 2 from J; bases not matched to a gene: 5. The DNA for the CDR3 is TGTGCCAGTAGTCCCCCGACAGGGACTAATGAAAAACTGTTTTTT. Protein product: CASSPPTGTNEKLFF.

V usage is TRBV28 and J usage is TRBJ1-2; D is unresolved. Germline CDR1 MDHEN, CDR2 SYDVKM. This CDR3 spans 13 amino acids. V was clipped by 7 bases and J by 2 bases, with 11 bases between them. This CDR3 reads CASTTSGNYGYTF. The CDR3 nucleotides are TGTGCCAGCACCACTTCGGGAAACTATGGCTACACCTTC.

This clone turned up a few times. The V gene is TRBV6-5, the J gene TRBJ1-1, with a possible D match to TRBD1 (6 bases). Germline CDR1 and CDR2: MNHEY and SVGAGI. The CDR3 runs 14 residues. Deletions cut 0 bases from V and 10 bases from J, with 15 bases between. CDR3 amino acids: CASSYSTGSLRAFF. The CDR3 coding sequence is TGTGCCAGCAGTTACTCGACAGGATCCCTTCGAGCTTTCTTT.

The CDR3 is CASRTGTEQYF. Written as DNA, the CDR3 is TGTGCCAGCCGGACAGGGACCGAGCAGTACTTC. The chain links TRBV28 to TRBJ2-7; 8 positions agree with TRBD1. CDR1 is MDHEN, CDR2 SYDVKM, per germline. The CDR3 is 11 amino acids. V shed 8 bases, J shed 6 bases, and the junction held 3 bases outside the gene matches.

The chain uses TRBV18 and TRBJ1-2, with TRBD1 matching over 11 bases. The germline CDR1 and CDR2 sequences are KGHSH and LQKENI. Trimming cost V 5 bases and J 4 bases; bases outside gene matches: 12. This CDR3 is built from 17 residues. The CDR3 reads CASSYGTGGLRGYGYTF. CDR3 bases: TGTGCCAGCTCATACGGGACAGGGGGATTACGAGGCTATGGCTACACCTTC.

The rearrangement uses TRBV25-1 and TRBJ1-1; D is possibly TRBD1 (6 bases). The CDR3 runs 13 residues. Germline CDR1 MGHDK, CDR2 SYGVNS. V lost 5 bases and J 0 bases, leaving 7 bases between the germline ends. The CDR3, as DNA: TGTGCCAGCAGTCAGGGGATGAACACTGAAGCTTTCTTT. This sequence encodes CASSQGMNTEAFF.

The rearrangement joins TRBV28 to TRBJ1-6; no firm D call. The CDR3 runs to 13 residues. Germline V gene lookup returns CDR1 MDHEN and CDR2 SYDVKM. V was trimmed by 6 bases and J by 7 bases, leaving 10 bases between them. Here the CDR3 reads CASRRSGNSPLHF. The CDR3 coding sequence is TGTGCCAGCAGAAGGAGCGGGAATTCACCCCTCCACTTT.

The CDR3 loop is CASSYHRGLNYEQYF. The CDR3 coding sequence is TGTGCCAGCAGTTACCACAGGGGGCTGAACTACGAGCAGTACTTC. This sequence joins TRBV6-5 and TRBJ2-7; 9 bases are shared with TRBD1. With 2 bases clipped from V and 3 bases from J, the junction kept 5 bases outside the gene matches. This CDR3 contains 15 residues. CDR1 MNHEY and CDR2 SVGAGI come from the germline V gene.

This chain uses TRBV28 with TRBJ1-5; tentative D call: TRBD1 (5 bases). Trimming removed 11 bases at V and 7 bases at J, with 15 bases between. The CDR3 loop spans 12 amino acids. In germline, CDR1 is MDHEN, CDR2 SYDVKM. In DNA, the CDR3 is TGTGCCGGAGCGCGGGGGTTCCAGCCCCAGCATTTT. Translated, it gives CAGARGFQPQHF.

The chain combines TRBV18 with TRBJ1-2; 9 bases are a match to TRBD1. Germline V gene lookup returns CDR1 KGHSH and CDR2 LQKENI. The CDR3 length is 15 residues. The V segment lost 0 bases and the J segment 3 bases; nucleotides outside the gene matches: 2. This chain's CDR3 is CASSPPGQGDYGYTF. Written as DNA, the CDR3 is TGTGCCAGCTCACCACCGGGACAGGGAGACTATGGCTACACCTTC.

This clone was counted once. The chain carries TRBV5-1 and TRBJ2-1; maybe TRBD2 (6 bases). The V and J ends lost 4 bases and 10 bases respectively, with 21 bases between them. Germline assignment: CDR1 SGHRS and CDR2 YFSETQ. This CDR3 has 15 residues. CDR3 bases: TGCGCCAGCAGCCTCCTAGGGGTCTCCGCGGGGGAGCAGTTCTTC. Protein product: CASSLLGVSAGEQFF. The complete variable domain, with remaining parts taken from reference TRBV5-1 and TRBJ2-1, reads KAGVTQTPRYLIKTRGQQVTLSCSPISGHRSVSWYQQTPGQGLQFLFEYFSETQRNKGNFPGRFSGRQFSNSRSEMNVSTLELGDSALYLCASSLLGVSAGEQFFGPGTRLTVL.

V is TRBV19 and J is TRBJ2-6, with D possibly being TRBD2 (6 bases). CDR3 length equals 16 residues. The V gene's germline CDR1 is LNHDA and CDR2 SQIVND (reference sequence). V was shortened by 5 bases and J by 4 bases, with 15 bases between the two germline ends. The CDR3 nucleotides are TGTGCCAGTAGTCTGGGACTGAGCTCCGGGGCCAACGTCCTGACTTTC. The encoded protein is CASSLGLSSGANVLTF.

The rearrangement joins TRBV28 to TRBJ1-2; 9 bases align to TRBD1. The V segment lost 1 base and the J segment 4 bases; nucleotides outside the gene matches: 10. Germline-derived CDR1 and CDR2 are MDHEN and SYDVKM. This CDR3 contains 17 residues. The CDR3 protein is CASSLYTGGDPSYGYTF. CDR3 DNA sequence: TGTGCCAGCAGTTTATATACAGGGGGCGATCCTTCCTATGGCTACACCTTC.

This chain uses TRBV30 with TRBJ2-1; 7 nucleotides match TRBD2. V was pared by 4 bases and J by 9 bases, with 12 bases of the junction left unmatched. CDR3 length equals 14 residues. Germline loops: CDR1 GTSNPN, CDR2 SVGIG (reference sequence). CDR3 bases: TGTGCCTGGAATCGCGGCGGGAGTCAGCCTGAGCAGTTCTTC. Encoded protein: CAWNRGGSQPEQFF.

The chain is built from TRBV27 and TRBJ2-1; D may be TRBD1 (6 bases). The CDR3 covers 14 residues. V was cut by 1 base and J by 9 bases, with 13 bases left in between. Germline CDR1 reads MNHEY; CDR2 reads SMNVEV (reference sequence). The CDR3 loop is CASSLLGGRSEQFF. The DNA of the CDR3 is TGTGCCAGCAGTTTATTAGGGGGACGTTCTGAGCAGTTCTTC.

This sequence joins TRBV30 and TRBJ2-7; D is uncertain. The germline gives CDR1 GTSNPN, CDR2 SVGIG (reference sequence). Deletions cut 2 bases from V and 4 bases from J, with 9 bases between. The CDR3 totals 12 residues. The CDR3 nucleotides read TGTGCCTGGAGTCGCCCAGAATACGAGCAGTACTTC. Translated: CAWSRPEYEQYF.

A single count supports this clone. The V gene is TRBV2, the J gene TRBJ1-2; D remains unclear. The CDR3 runs to 15 residues. CDR1 is SNHLY and CDR2 is FYNNEI in the germline V gene. Between the trimmed V and J ends, which lost 4 bases and 0 bases, there was a span of 12 bases. CDR3 loop: CASSGSTGSNYGYTF. The CDR3 region has the DNA TGTGCCAGCAGTGGATCGACTGGATCTAACTATGGCTACACCTTC.

The genes are TRBV9 and TRBJ2-2; the D gene is possibly TRBD2 (5 bases). Germline V gene sequence: CDR1 SGDLS, CDR2 YYNGEE. This CDR3 region has 18 residues. V was trimmed by 3 bases and J by 1 base, leaving 19 bases between them. The chain's CDR3 is CASSDSPSRPLNTGELFF. In DNA, the CDR3 is TGTGCCAGCAGCGACTCGCCTAGCAGACCCTTGAACACCGGGGAGCTGTTTTTT.